Each of the 4 T cell receptor beta chains below was sequenced from the same sample in a study of shared clonotypes between healthy human individuals. The repertoire was sequenced with immunoSEQ multiplex PCR; TCRdb's copy has only in-frame clones and lacks some. The sample records approximately 1.9 million clones, roughly 95% being singletons. CD45RO-negative cells were positively selected for CCR7, leaving out terminally differentiated effector memory CD45RA+ cells. Sequencing input: naive CD8+ T cells from PBMCs. The receptor source for this set is a man aged 18 to 29 in good health. Some clones in this sample may be carry-over from other donors' samples.

The chain joins TRBV7-9 to TRBJ2-2, with TRBD2 identical over 7 bases. Germline-derived CDR1 and CDR2 are SEHNR and FQNEAQ (reference sequence). The CDR3 spans 14 residues. V lost 4 bases, J lost 6 bases, and 5 bases stayed unmatched. Here the CDR3 reads CASSWAGDPGELFF. Written as DNA, the CDR3 is TGTGCCAGCAGCTGGGCGGGGGACCCCGGGGAGCTGTTTTTT.

The J gene is TRBJ1-5, the V gene TRBV28; the match to TRBD1 covers 9 bases. This CDR3 has 16 amino acids. Trimming removed 4 bases from V and 7 bases from J; junction bases left unmatched: 11. Germline lookup yields CDR1 MDHEN and CDR2 SYDVKM. CDR3: CASSSWRGDRDQPQHF. DNA for the CDR3: TGTGCCAGCAGTTCCTGGCGGGGGGACAGGGACCAGCCCCAGCATTTT.

J is TRBJ2-7 and V is TRBV7-3; a possible D gene is TRBD2 (6 bases). Germline V CDR1 and CDR2: SGHTA, FQGTGA. This CDR3 has 15 amino acids. V lost 2 bases and J lost 3, with 14 bases in between. The DNA of the CDR3 is TGTGCCAGCAGCTTAGAAAGCGGGCCTATCTACGAGCAGTACTTC. Protein: CASSLESGPIYEQYF. Using reference TRBV7-3 and TRBJ2-7 for the parts outside the CDR3, the full variable domain is GAGVSQTPSNKVTEKGKYVELRCDPISGHTALYWYRQSLGQGPEFLIYFQGTGAADDSGLPNDRFFAVRPEGSVSTLKIQRTERGDSAVYLCASSLESGPIYEQYFGPGTRLTVT.

The rearrangement joins TRBV19 to TRBJ2-7; unclear D gene. Germline CDR1 reads LNHDA; CDR2 reads SQIVND (reference sequence). This CDR3 has 13 residues. V lost 7 bases to trimming and J lost 0 bases, with 10 bases between them. As DNA, the CDR3 is TGTGCCAGTATGAGTCCCTACTCCTACGAGCAGTACTTC. Encoded protein: CASMSPYSYEQYF.